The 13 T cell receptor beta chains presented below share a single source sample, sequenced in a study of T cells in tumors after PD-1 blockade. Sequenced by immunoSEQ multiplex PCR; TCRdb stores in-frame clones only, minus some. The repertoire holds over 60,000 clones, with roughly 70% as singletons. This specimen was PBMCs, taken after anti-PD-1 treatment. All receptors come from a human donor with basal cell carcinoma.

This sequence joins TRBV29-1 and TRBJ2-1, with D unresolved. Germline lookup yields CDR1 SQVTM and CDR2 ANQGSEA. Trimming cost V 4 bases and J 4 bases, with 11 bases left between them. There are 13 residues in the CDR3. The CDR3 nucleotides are TGCAGCGTTGGGAGCTCTTATTACAATGAGCAGTTCTTC. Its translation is CSVGSSYYNEQFF.

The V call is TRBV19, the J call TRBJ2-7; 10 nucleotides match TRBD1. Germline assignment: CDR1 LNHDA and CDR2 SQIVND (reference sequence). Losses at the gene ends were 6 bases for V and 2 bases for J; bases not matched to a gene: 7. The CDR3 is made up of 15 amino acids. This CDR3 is CASSRTDRGPYEQYF. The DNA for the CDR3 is TGTGCCAGTAGCCGAACCGACAGGGGGCCCTACGAGCAGTACTTC.

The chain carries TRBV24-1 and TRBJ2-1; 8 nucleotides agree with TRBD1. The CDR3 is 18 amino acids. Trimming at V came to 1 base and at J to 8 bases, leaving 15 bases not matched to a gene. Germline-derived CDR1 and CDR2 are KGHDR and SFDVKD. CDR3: CATSDLRAGGWGTDEQFF. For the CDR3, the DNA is TGTGCCACCAGTGATTTAAGGGCAGGGGGCTGGGGTACGGATGAGCAGTTCTTC.

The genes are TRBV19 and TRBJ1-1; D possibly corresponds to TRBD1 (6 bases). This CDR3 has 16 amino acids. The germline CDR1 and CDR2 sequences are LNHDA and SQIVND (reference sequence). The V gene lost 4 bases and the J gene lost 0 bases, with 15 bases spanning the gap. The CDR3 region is CASSRGQARMNTEAFF. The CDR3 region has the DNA TGTGCCAGTAGTAGGGGGCAGGCGCGAATGAACACTGAAGCTTTCTTT.

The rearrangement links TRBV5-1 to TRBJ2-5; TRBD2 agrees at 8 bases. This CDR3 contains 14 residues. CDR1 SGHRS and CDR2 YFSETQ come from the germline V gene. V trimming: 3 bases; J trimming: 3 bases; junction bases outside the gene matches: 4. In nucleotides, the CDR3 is TGCGCCAGCAGCTACGGGGGGGCCAAAGAGACCCAGTACTTC. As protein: CASSYGGAKETQYF.

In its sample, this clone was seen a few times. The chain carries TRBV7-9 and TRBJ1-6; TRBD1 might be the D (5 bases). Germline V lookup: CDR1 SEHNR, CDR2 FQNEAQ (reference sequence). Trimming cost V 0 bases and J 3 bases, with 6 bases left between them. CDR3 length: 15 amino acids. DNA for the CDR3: TGTGCCAGCAGCTTAGCGGGGGGCTATAATTCACCCCTCCACTTT. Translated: CASSLAGGYNSPLHF.

The CDR3 nucleotides read TGTGCCAGCAGTGGCGACTTTAATTCACCCCTCCACTTT. It yields the protein CASSGDFNSPLHF. This rearrangement joins TRBV28 to TRBJ1-6; no firm D call. V dropped 5 bases and J dropped 6 bases, with 8 bases sitting between them. CDR1 is MDHEN and CDR2 is SYDVKM in the germline V gene. The CDR3 consists of 13 residues.

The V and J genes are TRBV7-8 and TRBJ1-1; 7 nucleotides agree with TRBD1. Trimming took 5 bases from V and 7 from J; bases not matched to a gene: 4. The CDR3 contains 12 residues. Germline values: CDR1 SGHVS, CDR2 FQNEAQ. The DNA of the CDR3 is TGTGCCAGCAGCCTAAGGACAGGTGAAGCTTTCTTT. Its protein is CASSLRTGEAFF. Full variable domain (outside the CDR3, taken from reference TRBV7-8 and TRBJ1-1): GAGVSQSPRYKVAKRGQDVALRCDPISGHVSLFWYQQALGQGPEFLTYFQNEAQLDKSGLPSDRFFAERPEGSVSTLKIQRTQQEDSAVYLCASSLRTGEAFFGQGTRLTVV.

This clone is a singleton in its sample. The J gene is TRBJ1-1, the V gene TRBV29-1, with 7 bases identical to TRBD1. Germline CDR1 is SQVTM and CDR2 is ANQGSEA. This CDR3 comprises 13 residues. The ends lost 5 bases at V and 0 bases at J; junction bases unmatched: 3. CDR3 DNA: TGCAGCGTTATAGGGGGCGTGAACACTGAAGCTTTCTTT. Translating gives CSVIGGVNTEAFF.

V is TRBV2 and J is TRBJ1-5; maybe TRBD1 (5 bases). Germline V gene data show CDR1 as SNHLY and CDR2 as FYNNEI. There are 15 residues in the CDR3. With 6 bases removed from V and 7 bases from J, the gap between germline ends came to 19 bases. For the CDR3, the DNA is TGTGCCAGCAGAGAGGTAGGGACGGGGGGACAGCCCCAGCATTTT. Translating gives CASREVGTGGQPQHF. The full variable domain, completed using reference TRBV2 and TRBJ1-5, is EPEVTQTPSHQVTQMGQEVILRCVPISNHLYFYWYRQILGQKVEFLVSFYNNEISEKSEIFDDQFSVERPDGSNFTLKIRSTKLEDSAMYFCASREVGTGGQPQHFGDGTRLSIL.

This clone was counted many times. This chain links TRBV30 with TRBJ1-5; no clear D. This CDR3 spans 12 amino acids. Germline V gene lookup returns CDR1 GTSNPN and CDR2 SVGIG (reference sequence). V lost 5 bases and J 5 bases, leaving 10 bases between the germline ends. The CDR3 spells CAWDTYYQPQHF. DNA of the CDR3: TGTGCCTGGGACACCTACTATCAGCCCCAGCATTTT.

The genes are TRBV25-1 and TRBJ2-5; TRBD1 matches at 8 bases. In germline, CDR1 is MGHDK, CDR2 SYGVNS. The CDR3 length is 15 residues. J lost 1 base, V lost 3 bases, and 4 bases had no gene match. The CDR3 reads CASSDPGQAQETQYF. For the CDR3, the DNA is TGTGCCAGCAGTGACCCGGGACAGGCCCAAGAGACCCAGTACTTC.

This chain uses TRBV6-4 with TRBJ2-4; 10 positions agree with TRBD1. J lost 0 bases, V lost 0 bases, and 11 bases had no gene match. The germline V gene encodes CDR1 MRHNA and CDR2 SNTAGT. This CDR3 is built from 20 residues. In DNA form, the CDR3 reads TGTGCCAGCAGTGACTCAAAGGGGACAGGGGCCGCCTTAGCCAAAAACATTCAGTACTTC. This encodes CASSDSKGTGAALAKNIQYF.